Reported below is one T cell receptor beta chain. Data came from immunoSEQ multiplex PCR; TCRdb stores just in-frame clones and leaves some out. This sample has 60,000 to 90,000 clones, with about 73% found just once. These data belong to a study of blood T cell repertoires in COVID-19. The CDR3 has 16 amino acids. From germline, CDR1 is WSHSY and CDR2 SAAADI. Germline trimming cut 2 bases from V and 0 bases from J; bases unmatched to any gene: 6. The chain employs TRBV10-2 and TRBJ2-5; TRBD1 matches 7 bases. The material sequenced was peripheral blood. This TCR was sampled from a man in his sixties with acute or convalescent COVID-19. The CDR3 nucleotides read TGCGCCAGCAGTGAGCCGAGAGGGGGCTACCAAGAGACCCAGTACTTC. Its translation is CASSEPRGGYQETQYF.